This TCR beta chain comes out of a study of blood T cell repertoires in COVID-19. Study background: Italy, Spain and the United States were the sources of the convalescent and acute COVID-19 samples. PBMCs, B-cell-depleted T cells, or T cells provided the cDNA or gDNA that made up the material.

This CDR3 comprises 12 residues. V shed 6 bases and J shed 7 bases, with 13 bases lying between them. The germline V gene encodes CDR1 MNHEY and CDR2 SVGAGI. Original handling: Amplification from reference gene primers served as the basis for estimated nucleated cell counts. Here immunoSEQ multiplex PCR was the method, and the copy in TCRdb shows in-frame clones only, minus some. V and J calls and clone size are those listed in that table; D and trimming were worked out from the DNA. In the table there are almost 200,000 clones, about 86% of which are singletons. Specimen: peripheral blood. This sequence originates from a woman aged 70-85 years with acute or convalescent COVID-19. The chain uses TRBV6-5 and TRBJ2-7; perhaps TRBD1 as D (5 bases). The CDR3 loop is CASSRQLGEQYF. As DNA, the CDR3 is TGTGCCAGCAGCAGACAGCTAGGGGAGCAGTACTTC.